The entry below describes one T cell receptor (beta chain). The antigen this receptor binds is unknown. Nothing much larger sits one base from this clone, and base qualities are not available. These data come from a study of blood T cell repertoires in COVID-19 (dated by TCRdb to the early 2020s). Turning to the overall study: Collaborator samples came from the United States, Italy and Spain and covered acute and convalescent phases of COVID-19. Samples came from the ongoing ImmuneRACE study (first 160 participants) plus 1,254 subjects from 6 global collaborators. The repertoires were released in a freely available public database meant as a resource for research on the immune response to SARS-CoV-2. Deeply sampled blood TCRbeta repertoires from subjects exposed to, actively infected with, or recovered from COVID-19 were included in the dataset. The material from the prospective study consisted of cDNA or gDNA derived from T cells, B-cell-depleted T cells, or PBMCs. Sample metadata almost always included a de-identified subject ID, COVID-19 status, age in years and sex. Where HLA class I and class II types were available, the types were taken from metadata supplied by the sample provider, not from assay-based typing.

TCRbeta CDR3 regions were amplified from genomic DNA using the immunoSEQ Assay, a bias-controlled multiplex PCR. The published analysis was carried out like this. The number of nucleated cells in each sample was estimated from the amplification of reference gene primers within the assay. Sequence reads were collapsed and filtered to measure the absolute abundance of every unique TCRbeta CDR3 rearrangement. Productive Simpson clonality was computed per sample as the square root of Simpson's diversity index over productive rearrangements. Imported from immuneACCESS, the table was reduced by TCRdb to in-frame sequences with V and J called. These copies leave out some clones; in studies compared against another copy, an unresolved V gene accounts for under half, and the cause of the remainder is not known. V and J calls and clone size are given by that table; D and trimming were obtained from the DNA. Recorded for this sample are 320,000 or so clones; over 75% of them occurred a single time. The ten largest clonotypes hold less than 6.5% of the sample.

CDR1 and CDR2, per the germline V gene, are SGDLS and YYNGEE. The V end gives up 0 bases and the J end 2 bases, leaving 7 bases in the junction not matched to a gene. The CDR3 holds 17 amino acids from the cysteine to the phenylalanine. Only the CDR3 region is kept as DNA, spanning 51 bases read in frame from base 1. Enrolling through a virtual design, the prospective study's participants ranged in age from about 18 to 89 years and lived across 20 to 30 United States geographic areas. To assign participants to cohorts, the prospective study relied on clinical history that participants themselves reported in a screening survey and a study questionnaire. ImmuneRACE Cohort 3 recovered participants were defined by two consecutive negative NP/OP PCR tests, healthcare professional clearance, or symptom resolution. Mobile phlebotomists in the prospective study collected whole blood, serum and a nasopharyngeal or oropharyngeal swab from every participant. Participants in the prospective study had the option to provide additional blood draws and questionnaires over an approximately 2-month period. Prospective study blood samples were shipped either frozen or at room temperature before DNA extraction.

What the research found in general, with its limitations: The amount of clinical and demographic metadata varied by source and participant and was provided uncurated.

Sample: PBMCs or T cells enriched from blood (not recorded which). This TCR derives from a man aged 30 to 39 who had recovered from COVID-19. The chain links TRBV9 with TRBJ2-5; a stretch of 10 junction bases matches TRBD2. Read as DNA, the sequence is TGTGCCAGCAGCGTAGGGTTCAGCGGGGGGGGTCAAGAGACCCAGTACTTC. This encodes CASSVGFSGGGQETQYF.